The entry below describes one T cell receptor (beta chain). Its antigen is currently unknown. The entry originates in a study of T cell responses to AZD1222 COVID-19 vaccine. The method was immunoSEQ multiplex PCR; TCRdb's version includes in-frame clones alone and lacks a portion of them. In the table there are under 130,000 clones, around 90% of which are singletons. In germline, CDR1 is SGHNT, CDR2 YENEEA. The CDR3 extends over 19 amino acids. V was cut by 1 base and J by 0 bases, with 16 bases left in between. The study's findings and limits: The study identified only a handful of AZD1222 recipients as seropositive at baseline.

The receptor's source is an adult in good health. V and J are TRBV11-3 and TRBJ1-6; tentative D call: TRBD1 (5 bases). The source material was peripheral blood, sampled on day 0 of AZD1222 vaccination. The chain's CDR3 is CASSLVRDSRSSYNSPLHF. CDR3 nucleotides: TGTGCCAGCAGCTTAGTCCGGGACTCAAGAAGCTCCTATAATTCACCCCTCCACTTT.